This T cell receptor (beta chain) derives from a study of OX40 agonist ivuxolimab in advanced cancers. About the full investigation: Ivuxolimab was an agonistic, fully human IgG2 monoclonal antibody directed against OX40 (CD134), a costimulatory receptor. Intravenous ivuxolimab was administered to patients every 2 weeks at six dose levels: 0.01, 0.1, 0.3, 1.5, 3 and 10 mg/kg. Among the 52 dose-escalation patients, about 19 had hepatocellular carcinoma, approximately 15 melanoma, 9 renal cell carcinoma and 9 head and neck cancer. In the dose-escalation cohort, 82.7% of patients were male, and the mean age was roughly 60 years, with a range of about 23 to 90. Prior anti-PD-1, anti-PD-L1 or anti-CTLA-4 therapy was permitted, and checkpoint inhibitors had been received by around 39% of dose-escalation patients. Partial responses occurred in three dose-escalation patients: two with cutaneous melanoma and one with hepatocellular carcinoma. Peripheral TCRbeta sequencing was intended to test whether TCR sequence diversity was altered and clonal T-cell expansion was caused by ivuxolimab. The monotherapy dose-escalation portion (N = 52 patients) of the phase I ivuxolimab trial is reported in the paper. What the work shows at the level of the full study, not this receptor alone: Which antigens the clonally expanded peripheral T cells were specific for was not determined. On average, CD8+ T cells showed more expanded clones than CD4+ T cells after ivuxolimab. Low levels of normalized T-cell clonal expansion were also seen in some patients who did not respond. Partial responders in the 0.1-3.0 mg/kg groups had among the lowest normalized peripheral clonal expansion, especially among CD8+ T cells. At doses of 0.1 to 3.0 mg/kg, clonal expansion of both CD4+ and CD8+ blood T cells was observed from baseline to week 6.

The CDR3 starts with the cysteine, ends with the phenylalanine, and has 13 residues. Only CDR3 DNA remains: 39 bases, in frame from the first base. V is cut by 6 bases and J by 5 bases, and the space between the germline ends is 11 bases. For CDR1 and CDR2, the germline V gene lists SNHLY and FYNNEI. Genomic DNA was extracted from sorted cells for sequencing of the TCRbeta CDR3 region. TCRbeta CDR3 regions were sequenced using the immunoSEQ Assay. TCRdb re-hosts the immuneACCESS table, in-frame sequences only. Its copies lack some clones; in the studies checked, an unresolved V gene accounts for under half of them, and the cause for the rest is not known. A total of roughly 76,000 clones appear in this sample, around 81% of them only once. The ten largest clones take up 5.5% to 7.5% of the sample. The trial excluded patients who had a history of autoimmune disease or were on systemic immunosuppression. In every dose cohort, peripheral blood was drawn for TCR sequencing at baseline, cycle 4 day 1, and cycle 7 day 1. Samples came from an open-label, multicenter, first-in-human phase I dose-escalation trial of ivuxolimab. Adults with locally advanced or metastatic melanoma, renal cell, hepatocellular, or head and neck squamous cell carcinoma were enrolled in the trial. Before TCR sequencing, CD4+ T cells and CD8+ T cells were sorted from peripheral blood as separate populations.

This clone showed up just once. Which antigen it targets is not known. One base away there is no much larger clone; base qualities are not given. The sequences come from CD4+ or CD8+ T cells sorted from blood, collected in a trial of the OX40 agonist ivuxolimab. The chain is encoded by TRBV2 joined to TRBJ1-5; TRBD1 is perhaps the D gene, given 6 matching bases. This TCR came from an adult with an advanced solid tumor such as melanoma, head and neck, liver or kidney cancer. The base sequence is TGTGCCAGCAGGCTGGACAGACATCAGCCCCAGCATTTT. It specifies CASRLDRHQPQHF.